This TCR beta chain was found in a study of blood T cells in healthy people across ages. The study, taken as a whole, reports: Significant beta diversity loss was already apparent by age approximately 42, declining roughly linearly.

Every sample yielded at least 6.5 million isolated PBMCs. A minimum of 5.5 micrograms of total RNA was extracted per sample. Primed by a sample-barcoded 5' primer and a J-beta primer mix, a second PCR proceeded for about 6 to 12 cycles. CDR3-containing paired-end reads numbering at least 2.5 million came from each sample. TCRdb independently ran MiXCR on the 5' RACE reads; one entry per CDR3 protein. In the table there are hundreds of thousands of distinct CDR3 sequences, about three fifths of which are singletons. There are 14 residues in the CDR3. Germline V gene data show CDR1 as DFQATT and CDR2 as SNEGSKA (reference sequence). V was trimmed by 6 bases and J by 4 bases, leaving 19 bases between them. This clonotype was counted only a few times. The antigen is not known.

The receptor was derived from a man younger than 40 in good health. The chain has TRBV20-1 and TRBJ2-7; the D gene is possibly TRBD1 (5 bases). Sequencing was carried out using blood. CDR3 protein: CSAHDSEALYEQYF. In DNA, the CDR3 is TGCAGTGCCCACGACAGTGAGGCCCTTTACGAGCAGTACTTC.